The 27 T cell receptor beta chains below all came from one sample that was sequenced in a study of CD4 T cells in relation to SARS-CoV-2 and coronaviruses. CD4+ T cells from unexposed donors were obtained before the COVID-19 pandemic (2011-2018). After about ten days of culture, CD4+ T cells were isolated. Method: immunoSEQ multiplex PCR; TCRdb's copy keeps in-frame clones and lacks some. Of 20,000 to 25,000 clones in the sample, 74% are singletons; the top ten hold roughly an eighth. The antigens for these receptors are not known. Input material: CD4+ T cells from PBMCs, cultured in vitro. These TCRs come from a human donor in good health.

This clone was detected only a few times. This sequence joins TRBV12-3 or TRBV12-4 and TRBJ2-5, with D uncertain. The CDR3 sequence is 13 residues long. The V gene lost 0 bases and the J gene lost 5 bases, with 7 bases spanning the gap. For the CDR3, the DNA is TGTGCCAGCAGTTTAGCGCTCAGGGAGACCCAGTACTTC. This encodes CASSLALRETQYF.

The chain couples TRBV6-5 to TRBJ1-2; D is uncertain. Trimming shortened V by 1 base and J by 5 bases, and 11 bases separated the two germline ends. CDR1 is MNHEY, CDR2 SVGAGI, per germline. The CDR3 contains 14 residues. The CDR3, as DNA: TGTGCCAGCAGTTACTTAAATCCAGATTATGGCTACACCTTC. The encoded protein is CASSYLNPDYGYTF.

By sample share, this clone is large. This chain uses TRBV7-2 with TRBJ2-1; D remains ambiguous. The CDR3 is made up of 12 amino acids. V lost 4 bases and J 9 bases, leaving 10 bases between the germline ends. CDR1 is SGHTA, CDR2 FQGNSA, per germline. CDR3 DNA sequence: TGTGCCAGCAGCTCCTACCAAGGTGAGCAGTTCTTC. It codes for CASSSYQGEQFF. Full variable domain (remainder filled in from reference TRBV7-2 and TRBJ2-1): GAGVSQSPSNKVTEKGKDVELRCDPISGHTALYWYRQSLGQGLEFLIYFQGNSAPDKSGLPSDRFSAERTGGSVSTLTIQRTQQEDSAVYLCASSSYQGEQFFGPGTRLTVL.

This clone has just one count. The chain recombines TRBV28 with TRBJ1-5; a possible D gene is TRBD1 (5 bases). Germline V gene sequence: CDR1 MDHEN, CDR2 SYDVKM. Trimming pared 3 bases from V and 2 bases from J, leaving 14 bases between. The CDR3 has 16 amino acids. In DNA, the CDR3 is TGTGCCAGCAGTTTGGCAGGGCGATTTGGCAATCAGCCCCAGCATTTT. Translating gives CASSLAGRFGNQPQHF.

The rearrangement uses TRBV2 and TRBJ2-1; D ambiguous. Trimming took 6 bases from V and 9 from J, leaving 15 bases between them. There are 13 residues in the CDR3. Per the germline V gene, CDR1 is SNHLY and CDR2 is FYNNEI. In nucleotides, the CDR3 is TGTGCCAGCAGGGGAAGAACTGGGCTTGAGCAGTTCTTC. It encodes CASRGRTGLEQFF.

The chain links TRBV6-2 or TRBV6-3 to TRBJ2-3, with 10 bases identical to TRBD2. The germline CDR1 and CDR2 sequences are MNHEY and SVGEGT. V dropped 0 bases and J dropped 4; count of bases not matched to a gene: 10. The CDR3 consists of 18 residues. The CDR3 nucleotides are TGTGCCAGCAGTTACTCGACAAGCGGGAGGGGTTTCCCAGATACGCAGTATTTT. Its translation: CASSYSTSGRGFPDTQYF.

V gene TRBV25-1 combines with J gene TRBJ1-2; no reliable D call. Trimming left V 5 bases short and J 4 bases short, with 5 bases between. Germline V gene data show CDR1 as MGHDK and CDR2 as SYGVNS. This CDR3 is built from 11 residues. The CDR3 protein is CASSFAYGYTF. CDR3 sequence (DNA): TGTGCCAGCAGTTTTGCCTATGGCTACACCTTC.

The chain recombines TRBV2 with TRBJ2-7; 7 bases fit TRBD1. Germline V CDR1 and CDR2: SNHLY, FYNNEI. V gave up 4 bases and J gave up 4 bases; unmatched junction bases: 13. The CDR3 loop spans 16 amino acids. The CDR3 region is CASSVPGTGVSYEQYF. The CDR3, as DNA: TGTGCCAGCAGTGTACCGGGCACAGGGGTTAGTTACGAGCAGTACTTC.

V gene TRBV9 combines with J gene TRBJ1-1; no clear D. CDR3 length: 15 residues. The V end lost 0 bases, the J end lost 1 base, and 10 bases lay between the germline ends. The V gene's germline CDR1 is SGDLS and CDR2 YYNGEE. CDR3 nucleotides: TGTGCCAGCAGCGTAGGGACTCGGAGGAACACTGAAGCTTTCTTT. Amino acids: CASSVGTRRNTEAFF.

The chain uses TRBV29-1 and TRBJ1-1; D is perhaps TRBD1 (6 bases). The CDR3 sequence is 13 residues long. V was clipped by 7 bases and J by 4 bases, with 16 bases between them. The germline gives CDR1 SQVTM, CDR2 ANQGSEA. CDR3 in amino acids: CSAYYREGTEAFF. DNA of the CDR3: TGCAGCGCATACTACAGGGAAGGCACTGAAGCTTTCTTT.

Only a few counts were recorded for this clone. The chain has TRBV6-4 and TRBJ2-1, with a possible D match to TRBD2 (6 bases). CDR1 and CDR2 from the germline V gene are MRHNA and SNTAGT. Trimming removed 3 bases at V and 0 bases at J, with 12 bases between. The CDR3 consists of 16 residues. The CDR3 loop reads CASSDSGVGSYNEQFF. The DNA for the CDR3 is TGTGCCAGCAGTGATTCGGGGGTGGGCTCCTACAATGAGCAGTTCTTC.

The rearrangement uses TRBV11-2 and TRBJ2-7; 13 bases map to TRBD2. The CDR3 has 14 residues. V was pared by 1 base and J by 10 bases, with 4 bases of the junction left unmatched. Germline V CDR1 and CDR2: SGHAT, FQNNGV. For the CDR3, the DNA is TGTGCCAGCAGCTTAGTACTAGCGGGAGGGCCCCAGTACTTC. Encoded protein: CASSLVLAGGPQYF.

The chain has TRBV7-8 and TRBJ2-5; D is uncertain. The V and J ends lost 5 bases and 2 bases respectively, with 3 bases between them. Germline V CDR1 and CDR2: SGHVS, FQNEAQ. This CDR3 region has 11 residues. The CDR3 is CASSPQETQYF. Written as DNA, the CDR3 is TGTGCCAGCAGCCCACAAGAGACCCAGTACTTC.

This clone was picked up a small number of times. The chain combines TRBV23-1 with TRBJ1-5; 8 nucleotides agree with TRBD1. TRBV23-1 is reported as an ORF; its role is uncertain. The CDR3 length is 20 residues. With V trimmed by 4 bases and J by 4 bases, 21 bases remained unmatched. The CDR3 DNA reads as TGCGCCAGCAGTCGAATGACAGGGGCGGACATGAATCCCGTTAATCAGCCCCAGCATTTT. Translating gives CASSRMTGADMNPVNQPQHF.

V usage is TRBV7-9 and J usage is TRBJ1-2; the D gene is possibly TRBD1 (6 bases). Per the germline V gene, CDR1 is SEHNR and CDR2 is FQNEAQ (reference sequence). V was shortened by 11 bases and J by 3 bases, with 16 bases between the two germline ends. The CDR3 runs to 13 residues. As DNA, the CDR3 is TGTGCCGTCCCACCCCCAGGGGACTATGGCTACACCTTC. This translates into CAVPPPGDYGYTF.

The chain is built from TRBV9 and TRBJ2-5; 9 bases align to TRBD2. CDR3 length: 19 residues. Losses at the gene ends were 4 bases for V and 3 bases for J; bases not matched to a gene: 19. CDR1 and CDR2 (germline): SGDLS, YYNGEE. As DNA, the CDR3 is TGTGCCAGCAGCCCTAAGCCTACTCGGGCTAGCGGGACTGAAGAGACCCAGTACTTC. It yields the protein CASSPKPTRASGTEETQYF.

The chain is built from TRBV6-2 or TRBV6-3 and TRBJ2-7; possibly TRBD1 for D (7 bases). V was clipped by 5 bases and J by 4 bases, with 18 bases between them. The CDR3 loop spans 15 amino acids. Germline CDR1 reads MNHEY; CDR2 reads SVGEGT. Written as DNA, the CDR3 is TGTGCCAGCAGTCAGGGGGGCTCCCCCATTTACGAGCAGTACTTC. Encoded protein: CASSQGGSPIYEQYF.

The genes are TRBV5-6 and TRBJ2-1, with TRBD1 matching 9 bases. After removal of 0 bases from V and 8 bases from J, the junction contained 6 bases not matched to a gene. The CDR3 totals 15 residues. The germline gives CDR1 SGHDT, CDR2 YYEEEE. This CDR3 reads CASSLDRGPVDEQFF. The CDR3 region has the DNA TGTGCCAGCAGCTTGGACAGGGGGCCTGTCGATGAGCAGTTCTTC.

This clone showed up just once. The chain joins TRBV4-1 to TRBJ2-1, with TRBD1 matching over 8 bases. V dropped 2 bases and J dropped 10; count of bases not matched to a gene: 4. The CDR3 is 13 residues long. CDR1 is MGHRA and CDR2 is YSYEKL in the germline V gene. CDR3 amino acids: CASSQNRGAEQFF. Written as DNA, the CDR3 is TGCGCCAGCAGCCAAAACAGGGGGGCCGAGCAGTTCTTC.

This clone was seen a few times. The chain employs TRBV6-5 and TRBJ2-7; D not resolved. Between the trimmed V and J ends, which lost 6 bases and 4 bases, there was a span of 10 bases. Germline loops: CDR1 MNHEY, CDR2 SVGAGI. The CDR3 contains 12 residues. CDR3 amino acids: CASRPNSYEQYF. The CDR3 DNA is TGTGCCAGCAGACCAAACAGTTACGAGCAGTACTTC.

The table lists this clone with a few counts. The chain is built from TRBV7-9 and TRBJ1-5; D is possibly TRBD1 (6 bases). CDR3 size: 13 residues. Germline values: CDR1 SEHNR, CDR2 FQNEAQ (reference sequence). Trimming took off 1 base at V and 9 bases at J, with 10 bases between the two ends. The CDR3 reads CASSLGGHGPQHF. The CDR3 nucleotides read TGTGCCAGCAGCTTAGGGGGGCATGGGCCCCAGCATTTT. The full variable domain, completed using reference TRBV7-9 and TRBJ1-5, is DTGVSQNPRHKITKRGQNVTFRCDPISEHNRLYWYRQTLGQGPEFLTYFQNEAQLEKSRLLSDRFSAERPKGSFSTLEIQRTEQGDSAMYLCASSLGGHGPQHFGDGTRLSIL.

The V call is TRBV3-1 (or the pseudogene TRBV3-2), the J call TRBJ2-7; tentatively, D is TRBD1 or TRBD2 (5 bases each). This CDR3 comprises 16 residues. Deletions cut 2 bases from V and 2 bases from J, with 16 bases between. The V gene's germline CDR1 is LGHDT and CDR2 YNNKEL (reference sequence). The CDR3 coding sequence is TGTGCCAGCAGCCAACCCGCGCTTGTGGGGGCCTACGAGCAGTACTTC. As protein: CASSQPALVGAYEQYF.

The gene calls are TRBV10-3 and TRBJ1-1; 8 bases align to TRBD1. There are 16 residues in the CDR3. Germline V gene sequence: CDR1 ENHRY, CDR2 SYGVKD. V lost 7 bases to trimming and J lost 8 bases; unmatched junction nucleotides: 18. CDR3 sequence (DNA): TGTGCCATCACTAAGGCACTGGGACAGGAACCAGACGAAGCTTTCTTT. Protein: CAITKALGQEPDEAFF.

CDR3 region: CASSIISGETQYF. In nucleotides, the CDR3 is TGTGCCAGTAGTATAATTAGCGGTGAGACCCAGTACTTC. The chain is built from TRBV19 and TRBJ2-5; D is perhaps TRBD2 (6 bases). CDR1 and CDR2 from the germline V gene are LNHDA and SQIVND (reference sequence). The V end lost 2 bases, the J end lost 5 bases, and 9 bases lay between the germline ends. The CDR3 is 13 amino acids.

CDR3 nucleotide sequence: TGTGCCTGGAGCAATAAGGGACTAGCCGACAATGAGCAGTTCTTC. Encoded protein: CAWSNKGLADNEQFF. The J gene is TRBJ2-1, the V gene TRBV30; 9 bases line up with TRBD2. Germline CDR1 reads GTSNPN; CDR2 reads SVGIG (reference sequence). Trimming took 3 bases from V and 5 from J; bases not matched to a gene: 8. This CDR3 spans 15 amino acids.

This rearrangement joins TRBV12-3 or TRBV12-4 to TRBJ1-1; D is unclear. The CDR3 runs 12 residues. Trimming left V 6 bases short and J 10 bases short, with 15 bases between. CDR3 sequence (DNA): TGTGCCAGCAGCCCGGGGAGCCACAGAGCTTTCTTT. This gives the protein CASSPGSHRAFF.

The chain employs TRBV27 and TRBJ2-3; the D gene is possibly TRBD1 (5 bases). Germline V gene lookup returns CDR1 MNHEY and CDR2 SMNVEV (reference sequence). The V gene lost 4 bases and the J gene lost 1 base, with 15 bases spanning the gap. The CDR3 loop spans 16 amino acids. CDR3 bases: TGTGCCAGCAGTTCGCCTCTAGGGGCTCGCACAGATACGCAGTATTTT. Translation gives CASSSPLGARTDTQYF.